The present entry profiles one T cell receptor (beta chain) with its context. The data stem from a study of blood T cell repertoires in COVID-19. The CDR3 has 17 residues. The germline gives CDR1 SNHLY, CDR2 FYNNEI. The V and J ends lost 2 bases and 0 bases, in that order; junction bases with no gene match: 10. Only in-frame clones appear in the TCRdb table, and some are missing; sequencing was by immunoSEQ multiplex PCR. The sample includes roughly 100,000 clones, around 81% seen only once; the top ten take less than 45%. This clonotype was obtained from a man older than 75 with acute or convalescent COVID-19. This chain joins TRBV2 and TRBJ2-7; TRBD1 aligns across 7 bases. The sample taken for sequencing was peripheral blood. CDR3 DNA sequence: TGTGCCAGCAGTGAACTGTCTAGGACAGGAGGCTCCTACGAGCAGTACTTC. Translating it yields CASSELSRTGGSYEQYF.